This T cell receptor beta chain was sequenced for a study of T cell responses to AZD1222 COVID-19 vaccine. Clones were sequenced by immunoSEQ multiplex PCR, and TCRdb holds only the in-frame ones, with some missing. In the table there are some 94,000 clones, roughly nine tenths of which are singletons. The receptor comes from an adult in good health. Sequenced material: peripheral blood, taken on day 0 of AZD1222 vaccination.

This chain's CDR3 is CASRKIQGGQYF. DNA for the CDR3: TGTGCCAGCAGGAAGATACAGGGAGGGCAGTACTTC. This chain connects TRBV6-5 to TRBJ2-7; either TRBD1 or TRBD2 may fit D (6 bases each). The length of the CDR3 is 12 residues. The germline CDR1 and CDR2 sequences are MNHEY and SVGAGI. V lost 6 bases and J 9 bases, leaving 15 bases between the germline ends.